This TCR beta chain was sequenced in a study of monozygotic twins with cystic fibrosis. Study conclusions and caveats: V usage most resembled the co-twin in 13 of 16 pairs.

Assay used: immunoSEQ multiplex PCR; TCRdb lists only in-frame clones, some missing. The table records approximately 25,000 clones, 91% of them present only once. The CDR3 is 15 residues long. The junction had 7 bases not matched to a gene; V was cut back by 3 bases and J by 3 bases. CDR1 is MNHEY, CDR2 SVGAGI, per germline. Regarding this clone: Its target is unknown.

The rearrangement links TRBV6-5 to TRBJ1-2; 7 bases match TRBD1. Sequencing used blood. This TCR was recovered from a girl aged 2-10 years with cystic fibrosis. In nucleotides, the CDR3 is TGTGCCAGCAGTTATTACAGGGACAGCGACTATGGCTACACCTTC. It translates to CASSYYRDSDYGYTF.